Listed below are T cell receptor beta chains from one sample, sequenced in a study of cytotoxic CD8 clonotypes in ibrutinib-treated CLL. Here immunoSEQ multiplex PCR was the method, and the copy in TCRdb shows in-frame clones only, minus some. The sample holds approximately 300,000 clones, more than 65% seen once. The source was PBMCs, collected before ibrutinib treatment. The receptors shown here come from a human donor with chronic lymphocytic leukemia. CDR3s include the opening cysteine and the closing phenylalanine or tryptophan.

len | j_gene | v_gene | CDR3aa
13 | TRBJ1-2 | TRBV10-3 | CAISAGQGTSYTF
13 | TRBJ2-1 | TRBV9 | CASSEWAKNEQFF
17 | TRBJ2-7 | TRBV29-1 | CSVEGPLMGGRSYEQYF
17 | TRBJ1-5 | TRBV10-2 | CASSSNLKRGSNQPQHF
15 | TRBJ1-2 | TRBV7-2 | CASSLGPTGAEGYTF
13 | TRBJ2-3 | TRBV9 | CASSVEEPDTQYF
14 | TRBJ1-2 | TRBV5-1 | CASSPGADLYGYTF
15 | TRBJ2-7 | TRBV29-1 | CSVEVTGSWGAEQYF
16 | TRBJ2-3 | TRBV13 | CASSLYPSGSTDTQYF
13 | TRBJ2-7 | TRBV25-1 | CASSELRGYEQYF